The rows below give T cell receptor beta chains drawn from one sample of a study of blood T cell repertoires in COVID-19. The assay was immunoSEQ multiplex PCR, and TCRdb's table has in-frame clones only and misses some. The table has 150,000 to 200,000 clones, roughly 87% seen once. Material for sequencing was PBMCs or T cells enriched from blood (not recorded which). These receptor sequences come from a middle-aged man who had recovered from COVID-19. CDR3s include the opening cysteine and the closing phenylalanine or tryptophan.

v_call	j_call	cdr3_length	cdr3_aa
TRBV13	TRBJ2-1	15	CASSLASGGYNEQFF
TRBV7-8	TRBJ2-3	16	CASSLGLAGPTDTQYF
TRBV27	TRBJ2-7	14	CASSSYRVRYEQYF
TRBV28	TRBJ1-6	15	CASSLSGAAASPLHF
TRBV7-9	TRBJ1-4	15	CASSQRLTTNEKLFF
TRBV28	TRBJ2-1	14	CASSSGLVRNEQFF
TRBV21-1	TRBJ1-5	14	CASTTPPPHQPQHF
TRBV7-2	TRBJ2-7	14	CASSSRTGSYEQYF
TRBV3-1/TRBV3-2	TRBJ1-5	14	CASSQAGQNQPQHF
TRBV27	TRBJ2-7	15	CASSATGTGGNEQYF
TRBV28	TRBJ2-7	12	CASTSGTYEQYF
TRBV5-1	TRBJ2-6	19	CASSLDGTGVYSGANVLTF
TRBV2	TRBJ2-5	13	CASRSGGKETQYF
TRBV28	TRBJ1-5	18	CASSLGTGGSVSNQPQHF
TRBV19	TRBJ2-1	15	CASSRTGVNPGEQFF
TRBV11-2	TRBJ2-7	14	CASSQTDRGYEQYF
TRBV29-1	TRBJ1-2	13	CSAGTISFDGYTF
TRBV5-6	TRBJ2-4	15	CASSLTQGNKNIQYF
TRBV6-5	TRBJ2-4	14	CASSNRDSKNIQYF
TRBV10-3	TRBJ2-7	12	CATWTGAYEQYF
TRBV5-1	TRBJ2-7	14	CASSFGQGRNEQYF
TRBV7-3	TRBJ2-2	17	CASSLTVLRPDAGELFF
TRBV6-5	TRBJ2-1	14	CASSYGTRQNEQFF
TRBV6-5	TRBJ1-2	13	CASRATANYGYTF
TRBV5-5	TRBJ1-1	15	CASSWMAGMNTEAFF
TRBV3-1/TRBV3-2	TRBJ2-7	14	CASSRESISREQYF
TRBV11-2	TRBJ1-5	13	CASSPTDSRTQHF
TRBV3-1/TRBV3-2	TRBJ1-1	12	CASSELDTEAFF
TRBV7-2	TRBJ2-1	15	CASSQTSGLGNEQFF